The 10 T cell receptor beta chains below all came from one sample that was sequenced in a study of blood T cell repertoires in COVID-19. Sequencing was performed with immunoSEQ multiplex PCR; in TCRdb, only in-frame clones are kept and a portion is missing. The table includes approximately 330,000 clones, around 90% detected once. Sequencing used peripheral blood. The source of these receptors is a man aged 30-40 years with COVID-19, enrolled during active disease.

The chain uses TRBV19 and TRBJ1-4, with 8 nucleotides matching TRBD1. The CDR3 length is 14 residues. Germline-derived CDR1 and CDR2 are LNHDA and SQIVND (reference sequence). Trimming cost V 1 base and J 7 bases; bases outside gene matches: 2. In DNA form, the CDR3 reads TGTGCCAGTAGTATAGTGGGACAGGCTGAAAAACTGTTTTTT. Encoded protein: CASSIVGQAEKLFF.

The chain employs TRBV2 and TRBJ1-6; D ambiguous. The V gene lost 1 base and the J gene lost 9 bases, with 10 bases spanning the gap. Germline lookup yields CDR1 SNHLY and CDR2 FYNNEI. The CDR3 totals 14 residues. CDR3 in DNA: TGTGCCAGCAGTGAAGTCAACAGCCCTTCACCCCTCCACTTT. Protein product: CASSEVNSPSPLHF.

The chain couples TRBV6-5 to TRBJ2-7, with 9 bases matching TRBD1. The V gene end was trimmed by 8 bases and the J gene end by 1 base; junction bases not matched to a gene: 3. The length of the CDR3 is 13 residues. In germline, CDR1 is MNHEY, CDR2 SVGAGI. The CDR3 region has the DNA TGTGCCAGCCGACAGGGGGGTTCCTACGAGCAGTACTTC. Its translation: CASRQGGSYEQYF.

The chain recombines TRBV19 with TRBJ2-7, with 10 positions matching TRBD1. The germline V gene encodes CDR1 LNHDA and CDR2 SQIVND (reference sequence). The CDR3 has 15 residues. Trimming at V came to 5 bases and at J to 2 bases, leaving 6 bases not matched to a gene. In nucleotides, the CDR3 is TGTGCCAGTAGTTCGGGGACAGGGGCGGCCTACGAGCAGTACTTC. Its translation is CASSSGTGAAYEQYF.

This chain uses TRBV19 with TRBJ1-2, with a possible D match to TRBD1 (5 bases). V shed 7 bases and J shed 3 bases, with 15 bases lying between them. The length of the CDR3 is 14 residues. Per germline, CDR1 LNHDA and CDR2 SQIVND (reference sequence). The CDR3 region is CASTTTGGDYGYTF. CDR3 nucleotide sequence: TGTGCCAGTACCACGACGGGGGGGGACTATGGCTACACCTTC.

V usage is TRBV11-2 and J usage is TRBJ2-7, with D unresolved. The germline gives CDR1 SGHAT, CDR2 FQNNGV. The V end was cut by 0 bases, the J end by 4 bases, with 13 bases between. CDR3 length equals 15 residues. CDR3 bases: TGTGCCAGCAGCTTAGATGGCGGAGCGCTATACGAGCAGTACTTC. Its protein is CASSLDGGALYEQYF.

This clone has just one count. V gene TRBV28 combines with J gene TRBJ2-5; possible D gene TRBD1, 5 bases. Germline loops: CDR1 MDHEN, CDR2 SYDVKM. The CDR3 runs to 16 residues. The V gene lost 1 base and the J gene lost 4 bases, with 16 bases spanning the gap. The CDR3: CASSLLLGASRETQYF. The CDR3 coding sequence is TGTGCCAGCAGTTTATTGTTAGGGGCCTCAAGAGAGACCCAGTACTTC.

Here the CDR3 reads CASSRDSYEQYF. The CDR3 DNA sequence: TGCGCCAGCAGCAGGGACAGCTACGAGCAGTACTTC. The chain is built from TRBV5-1 and TRBJ2-7, with 7 bases identical to TRBD1. Germline V gene data show CDR1 as SGHRS and CDR2 as YFSETQ. CDR3 length: 12 residues. With V trimmed by 4 bases and J by 3 bases, 1 base remained unmatched.

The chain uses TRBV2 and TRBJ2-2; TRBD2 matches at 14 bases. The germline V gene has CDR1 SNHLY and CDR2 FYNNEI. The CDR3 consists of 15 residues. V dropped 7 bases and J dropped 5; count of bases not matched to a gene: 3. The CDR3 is CASTRLAGGTGELFF. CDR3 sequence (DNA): TGTGCCAGCACGAGACTAGCGGGAGGGACCGGGGAGCTGTTTTTT.

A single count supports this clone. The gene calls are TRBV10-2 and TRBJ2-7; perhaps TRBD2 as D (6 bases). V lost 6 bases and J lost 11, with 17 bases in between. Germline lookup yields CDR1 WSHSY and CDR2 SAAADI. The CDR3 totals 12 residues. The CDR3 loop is CASSGTTREKYF. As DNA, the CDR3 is TGCGCCAGCAGCGGAACGACTAGAGAGAAGTACTTC.